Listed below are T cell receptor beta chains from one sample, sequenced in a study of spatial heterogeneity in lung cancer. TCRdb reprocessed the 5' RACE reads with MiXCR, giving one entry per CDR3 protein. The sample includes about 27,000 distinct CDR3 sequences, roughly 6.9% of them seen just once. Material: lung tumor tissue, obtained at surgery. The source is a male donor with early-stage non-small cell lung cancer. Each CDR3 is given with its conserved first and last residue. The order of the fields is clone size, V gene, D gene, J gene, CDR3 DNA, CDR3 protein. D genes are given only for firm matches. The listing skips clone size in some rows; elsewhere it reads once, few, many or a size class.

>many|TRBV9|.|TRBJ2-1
TGTGCCAGCAGCGTAGGACAGGAATTCTACAATGAGCAGTTCTTC
CASSVGQEFYNEQFF
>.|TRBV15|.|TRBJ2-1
TGTGCCACCAGCAGAGGAAGAATAGACTCCTACAATGAGCAGTTCTTC
CATSRGRIDSYNEQFF
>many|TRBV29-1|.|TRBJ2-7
TGCAGCGTACTAGGACCGACTGAGCAGTACTTC
CSVLGPTEQYF
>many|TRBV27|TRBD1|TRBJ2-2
TGTGCCAGCAGTCTTCCCGGACAGGGGCGAGGGGAGCTGTTTTTT
CASSLPGQGRGELFF
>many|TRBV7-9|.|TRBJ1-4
TGTGCCAGCGCCCCTAACAGGGTGACAAATGAAAAACTGTTTTTT
CASAPNRVTNEKLFF
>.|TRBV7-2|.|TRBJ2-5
TGTGCCAGCAGCTTAAACAGTGGGTCAGGAGAGACCCAGTACTTC
CASSLNSGSGETQYF
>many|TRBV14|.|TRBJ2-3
TGTGCCAGCAGCCAAGACTTGGGGGAAGATACGCAGTATTTT
CASSQDLGEDTQYF
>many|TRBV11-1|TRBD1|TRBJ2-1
TGTGCCAGCAGTCACCTACAGGGGGCCAAAAACAATGAGCAGTTCTTC
CASSHLQGAKNNEQFF
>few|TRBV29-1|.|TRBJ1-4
TGCAGCGTTATGACGGAACGGTGGTGGGAAAAACTGTTTTTT
CSVMTERWWEKLFF
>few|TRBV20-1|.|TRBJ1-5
TGCAGTGCTAGAGCGGGGGTCCCCAATCAGCCCCAGCATTTT
CSARAGVPNQPQHF
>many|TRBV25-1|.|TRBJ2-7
TGTGCCAGCAGTGACCCCTACGAGCAGTACTTC
CASSDPYEQYF
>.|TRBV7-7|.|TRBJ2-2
TGTGCTAGCAGCAGTTACCGCGGGGAGCTGTTTTTT
CASSSYRGELFF
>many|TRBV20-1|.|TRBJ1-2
TGCAGTGCTAGTACCGGATTTCGAGGTGGCTACACCTTC
CSASTGFRGGYTF
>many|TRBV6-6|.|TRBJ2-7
TGTGCCAGCAGACTACAGGGCTACGAGCAGTACTTC
CASRLQGYEQYF
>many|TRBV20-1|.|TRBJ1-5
TGCAGTGCTCGCCCCGCAGGTACCGATTTGCCCCAGCATTTT
CSARPAGTDLPQHF
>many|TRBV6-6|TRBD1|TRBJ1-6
TGTGCCAGCAGCCTTTCCGGGACAGACAATTCACCCCTCCACTTT
CASSLSGTDNSPLHF
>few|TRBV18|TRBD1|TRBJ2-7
TGTGCCAGCTCACCTCCTGGGGCAGGGGGCGCGGAGCAGTACTTC
CASSPPGAGGAEQYF
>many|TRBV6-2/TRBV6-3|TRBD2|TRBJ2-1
TGTGCCAGCAGTTACGGACTAGCGGACCCCTACAATGAGCAGTTCTTC
CASSYGLADPYNEQFF
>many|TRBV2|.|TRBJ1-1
TGTGCCAGCAGTGCGGACAGTAACACTGAAGCTTTCTTT
CASSADSNTEAFF
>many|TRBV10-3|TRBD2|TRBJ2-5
TGTGCCATCAGTGGGCTAGCGGGGGACTCAGAGACCCAGTACTTC
CAISGLAGDSETQYF
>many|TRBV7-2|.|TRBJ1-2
TGTGCCAGCAGCTCCGGACATAACTATGGCTACACCTTC
CASSSGHNYGYTF
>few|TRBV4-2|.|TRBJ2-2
TGTGCCAGCAGCCAAGATCTTGGGGACGCGAACACCGGGGAGCTGTTTTTT
CASSQDLGDANTGELFF
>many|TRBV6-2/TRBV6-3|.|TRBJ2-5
TGTGCCAGCAGTTACGGGGGATCCCAAGAGACCCAGTACTTC
CASSYGGSQETQYF
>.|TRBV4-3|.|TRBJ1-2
TGCGCCAGCAGCCCCCTATCTAATGCAGGGTCCTATGGCTACACCTTC
CASSPLSNAGSYGYTF
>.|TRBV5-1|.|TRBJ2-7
TGCGCCAGCAGCTTCGGGCCTGCAGCCTACGAGCAGTACTTC
CASSFGPAAYEQYF